The clone carrying this T cell receptor (beta chain) was recorded many times. The CDR3 sequence is 14 residues long. Trimming took 3 bases from V and 2 from J, leaving 8 bases between them. The sample comes from a study of T cells in Graves' hyperthyroidism and ophthalmopathy. Amplification yielded TCR beta CDR3 regions, with RNA transcripts as the source. RT-PCR in the first round (using the HTBI primer set) targeted the TCR CDR3. One entry per CDR3 protein, called by TCRdb with MiXCR from the multiplex PCR reads. The sample yields fewer than 300,000 distinct CDR3 sequences, 20% to 25% seen once. Initially, at the first diagnosis of hyperthyroidism and before any ophthalmopathy symptoms, blood was sampled.

This TCR was sampled from a man between 35 and 55 years old with Graves' hyperthyroidism that later progressed to Graves' ophthalmopathy. The chain combines TRBV12-3 or TRBV12-4 with TRBJ1-3, with D uncertain. The sample was blood. The CDR3 DNA sequence: TGTGCCAGCAGTTTCTCCGGCCCTGGAAACACCATATATTTT. Its protein is CASSFSGPGNTIYF.